This passage covers 21 T cell receptor beta chains from one sample sequenced in a study of T cell responses to AZD1222 COVID-19 vaccine. Only in-frame clones appear in the TCRdb table, and some are missing; sequencing was by immunoSEQ multiplex PCR. The repertoire holds about 100,000 clones, with around 92% as singletons. The sample was peripheral blood, taken on day 0 of AZD1222 vaccination. Receptors were obtained from an adult in good health.

This sequence joins TRBV28 and TRBJ2-2; no clear D. Trimming pared 5 bases from V and 0 bases from J, leaving 13 bases between. This CDR3 region has 16 residues. The germline gives CDR1 MDHEN, CDR2 SYDVKM. The chain's CDR3 is CASSPWTASNTGELFF. The DNA for the CDR3 is TGTGCCAGCAGTCCCTGGACGGCATCGAACACCGGGGAGCTGTTTTTT.

The rearrangement links TRBV7-2 to TRBJ2-7, with a tentative D call TRBD1 (5 bases). Germline values: CDR1 SGHTA, CDR2 FQGNSA. V was shortened by 4 bases and J by 7 bases, with 14 bases between the two germline ends. The CDR3 loop spans 13 amino acids. The CDR3 reads CASSSLDRNEQYF. CDR3 nucleotide sequence: TGTGCCAGCAGCTCCCTCGACAGAAATGAGCAGTACTTC.

The rearrangement uses TRBV6-2 or TRBV6-3 and TRBJ1-2; a weak D match, TRBD1 (5 bases). CDR3 length equals 16 residues. V lost 2 bases and J lost 0, with 13 bases in between. Germline lookup yields CDR1 MNHEY and CDR2 SVGEGT. This chain's CDR3 is CASSYDRAGPNYGYTF. In DNA form, the CDR3 reads TGTGCCAGCAGTTACGACCGGGCAGGGCCTAACTATGGCTACACCTTC.

The genes are TRBV27 and TRBJ2-5, with D maybe TRBD2 (5 bases). The CDR3 totals 15 residues. The germline V and J ends were trimmed by 2 bases and 4 bases, with 14 bases remaining between them. CDR1 and CDR2 from the germline V gene are MNHEY and SMNVEV (reference sequence). The CDR3 sequence: CASSLRFYRGETQYF. CDR3 DNA sequence: TGTGCCAGCAGTTTACGCTTTTACCGGGGAGAGACCCAGTACTTC.

As DNA, the CDR3 is TGTGCCAGCAGTTACAGATCAACTAATGAAAAACTGTTTTTT. Translated: CASSYRSTNEKLFF. J is TRBJ1-4 and V is TRBV28; D gene uncertain. The CDR3 is made up of 14 amino acids. The germline V and J ends were trimmed by 4 bases and 0 bases, with 6 bases remaining between them. CDR1 and CDR2 (germline): MDHEN, SYDVKM.

V and J are TRBV6-6 and TRBJ2-3, with 12 nucleotides matching TRBD2. The CDR3 runs to 15 residues. The V segment lost 6 bases and the J segment 6 bases; nucleotides outside the gene matches: 7. Germline CDR1 is MNHNY and CDR2 is SVGAGI (reference sequence). DNA of the CDR3: TGTGCCAGCAGCCCACCCGGGACTAGCGGGGATACGCAGTATTTT. Translation gives CASSPPGTSGDTQYF.

J is TRBJ1-5 and V is TRBV18; D is uncertain. Germline loops: CDR1 KGHSH, CDR2 LQKENI. Trimming left V 5 bases short and J 7 bases short, with 12 bases between. This CDR3 comprises 13 residues. The CDR3 is CASSRAPGQPQHF. The CDR3, as DNA: TGTGCCAGCTCAAGGGCCCCAGGACAGCCCCAGCATTTT.

This clone was detected only a few times. This chain links TRBV19 with TRBJ2-1, with 9 bases aligning to TRBD2. The junction had 6 bases not matched to a gene; V was cut back by 4 bases and J by 5 bases. Per the germline V gene, CDR1 is LNHDA and CDR2 is SQIVND (reference sequence). This CDR3 is 15 amino acids long. CDR3 sequence (DNA): TGTGCCAGTAGTACCAGACTAGCGGAGAACAATGAGCAGTTCTTC. As protein: CASSTRLAENNEQFF.

The rearrangement uses TRBV5-4 and TRBJ2-1, with 11 bases that match TRBD2. The CDR3 covers 15 residues. Germline CDR1 reads SGHNT; CDR2 reads YYREEE (reference sequence). V was clipped by 4 bases and J by 8 bases; unmatched bases: 8. This CDR3 reads CASSPGTSGFDEQFF. The CDR3 nucleotides read TGTGCCAGCAGCCCCGGGACTAGCGGTTTTGATGAGCAGTTCTTC. The complete variable domain, with remaining parts taken from reference TRBV5-4 and TRBJ2-1, reads ETGVTQSPTHLIKTRGQQVTLRCSSQSGHNTVSWYQQALGQGPQFIFQYYREEENGRGNFPPRFSGLQFPNYSSELNVNALELDDSALYLCASSPGTSGFDEQFFGPGTRLTVL.

The chain carries TRBV18 and TRBJ1-5, with a weak D call TRBD1 (5 bases). Germline lookup yields CDR1 KGHSH and CDR2 LQKENI. The V and J ends lost 6 bases and 0 bases respectively, with 15 bases between them. The CDR3 is 16 residues long. CDR3 sequence (DNA): TGTGCCAGCTCCCCTAAAGCAGGGAATAGCAATCAGCCCCAGCATTTT. Amino acid sequence: CASSPKAGNSNQPQHF.

This clone appeared once. The gene calls are TRBV5-4 and TRBJ1-2; D is uncertain. The CDR3 runs 14 residues. Germline values: CDR1 SGHNT, CDR2 YYREEE (reference sequence). Trimming removed 2 bases at V and 4 bases at J, with 12 bases between. The CDR3 nucleotides are TGTGCCAGCAGCTTCGCGCAAGGCAGCTATGGCTACACCTTC. The encoded protein is CASSFAQGSYGYTF.

The chain has TRBV11-2 and TRBJ1-2; unclear D gene. Germline assignment: CDR1 SGHAT and CDR2 FQNNGV. This CDR3 contains 13 residues. V was trimmed by 3 bases and J by 5 bases, leaving 10 bases between them. The CDR3 coding sequence is TGTGCCAGCAGCTTCCAGTTCTCGTATGGCTACACCTTC. This codes for CASSFQFSYGYTF.

The chain has TRBV6-5 and TRBJ2-7; 8 bases fit TRBD1. The CDR3 covers 15 residues. Germline V gives CDR1 MNHEY, CDR2 SVGAGI. J gave up 2 bases and V 6 bases, and 9 bases lay outside the gene matches. The CDR3 loop reads CASRGTGQVPYEQYF. The CDR3 region has the DNA TGTGCCAGCAGAGGAACGGGACAGGTCCCCTACGAGCAGTACTTC.

V gene TRBV28 combines with J gene TRBJ1-5; no firm D call. Germline V gene sequence: CDR1 MDHEN, CDR2 SYDVKM. The CDR3 extends over 13 amino acids. The germline V and J ends were trimmed by 10 bases and 7 bases, with 17 bases remaining between them. Here the CDR3 reads CATNGGAGQPQHF. The CDR3 nucleotides are TGTGCCACAAACGGAGGCGCGGGGCAGCCCCAGCATTTT.

The chain joins TRBV7-2 to TRBJ1-4; tentative D call: TRBD1 (6 bases). There are 13 residues in the CDR3. CDR1 is SGHTA, CDR2 FQGNSA, per germline. Between the trimmed V and J ends, which lost 3 bases and 6 bases, there was a span of 8 bases. CDR3: CASSFRTDEKLFF. Written as DNA, the CDR3 is TGTGCCAGCAGCTTTAGGACAGATGAAAAACTGTTTTTT.

The V call is TRBV4-2, the J call TRBJ2-1; D possibly corresponds to TRBD2 (6 bases). This CDR3 spans 14 amino acids. V was clipped by 5 bases and J by 6 bases, with 14 bases between them. Germline-derived CDR1 and CDR2 are LGHNA and YNFKEQ. The CDR3 sequence is CASSGGRSRNEQFF. The DNA of the CDR3 is TGTGCCAGCAGCGGAGGGAGGTCACGCAATGAGCAGTTCTTC.

The V call is TRBV28, the J call TRBJ1-5; no definite D call. This CDR3 has 15 residues. Germline assignment: CDR1 MDHEN and CDR2 SYDVKM. Trimming pared 7 bases from V and 2 bases from J, leaving 15 bases between. CDR3 sequence (DNA): TGTGCCAGCACCAAGGGCGGAATCGGCAATCAGCCCCAGCATTTT. The encoded protein is CASTKGGIGNQPQHF.

CDR3 sequence reads: CAISTGSGEKLFF. The CDR3, as DNA: TGTGCCATCAGTACAGGGTCTGGGGAAAAACTGTTTTTT. The chain recombines TRBV10-3 with TRBJ1-4; D is possibly TRBD1 (6 bases). Trimming cost V 5 bases and J 8 bases, with 12 bases left between them. CDR3 length: 13 amino acids. Germline-derived CDR1 and CDR2 are ENHRY and SYGVKD.

The genes are TRBV5-1 and TRBJ1-4; D perhaps matches TRBD1 (5 bases). CDR1 is SGHRS, CDR2 YFSETQ, per germline. This CDR3 is 12 amino acids long. The V end lost 2 bases, the J end lost 13 bases, and 12 bases lay between the germline ends. CDR3 coding DNA: TGCGCCAGCAGCTTTCAGGGACTCGGACTGTTTTTT. As protein: CASSFQGLGLFF.

V is TRBV7-6 and J is TRBJ2-5; weak D call: TRBD2 (5 bases). Trimming shortened V by 8 bases and J by 4 bases, and 11 bases separated the two germline ends. The germline V gene has CDR1 SGHVS and CDR2 FNYEAQ. The CDR3 covers 12 residues. DNA for the CDR3: TGTGCCAGCGCAGGACTGGGAGAGACCCAGTACTTC. Translation gives CASAGLGETQYF.

The V call is TRBV7-9, the J call TRBJ2-2, with 7 nucleotides matching TRBD1. The length of the CDR3 is 16 residues. Losses at the gene ends were 1 base for V and 4 bases for J; bases not matched to a gene: 6. Germline CDR1 is SEHNR and CDR2 is FQNEAQ (reference sequence). This CDR3 reads CASSLDRGPGTGELFF. CDR3 bases: TGTGCCAGCAGCTTAGATAGGGGGCCAGGCACCGGGGAGCTGTTTTTT.